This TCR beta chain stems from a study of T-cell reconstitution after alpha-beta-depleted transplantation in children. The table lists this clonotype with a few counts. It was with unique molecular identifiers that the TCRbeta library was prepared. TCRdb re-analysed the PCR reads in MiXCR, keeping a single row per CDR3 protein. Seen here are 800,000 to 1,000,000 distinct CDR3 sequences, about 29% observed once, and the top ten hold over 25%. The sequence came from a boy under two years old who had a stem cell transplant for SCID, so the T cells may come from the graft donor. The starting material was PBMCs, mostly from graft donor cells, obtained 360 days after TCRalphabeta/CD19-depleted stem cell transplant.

Written as DNA, the CDR3 is TGCGCCAGCAGCCAAGGATCGGGGGGGGGAGTTACGCAGTATTTT. Residues: CASSQGSGGGVTQYF. This chain joins TRBV4-1 and TRBJ2-3, with TRBD2 identical over 8 bases. The V and J ends lost 1 base and 8 bases, in that order; junction bases with no gene match: 8. The CDR3 runs to 15 residues. Germline V CDR1 and CDR2: MGHRA, YSYEKL.